The next 17 T cell receptor beta chains were all read from a single sample in a study of blood T cell repertoires in COVID-19. Produced via immunoSEQ multiplex PCR; TCRdb's table is partial and in-frame only. Of under 300,000 clones in the sample, roughly 85% are singletons; the top ten hold about 2.2%. The sequenced sample was peripheral blood. The receptors originated from a young man who had recovered from COVID-19.

This clone was recorded once. The CDR3 protein is CASSHGTGVLSNYGYTF. The DNA of the CDR3 is TGTGCCAGCAGCCATGGGACAGGCGTTCTCTCTAACTATGGCTACACCTTC. J is TRBJ1-2 and V is TRBV14; 8 positions match TRBD1. This CDR3 contains 17 residues. After removal of 3 bases from V and 0 bases from J, the junction contained 9 bases not matched to a gene. The germline CDR1 and CDR2 sequences are SGHDN and FVKESK.

In its sample, this clone was seen once. The chain recombines TRBV7-2 with TRBJ1-4; D is undetermined. The CDR3 is made up of 12 amino acids. Trimming left V 8 bases short and J 7 bases short, with 11 bases between. CDR1 is SGHTA, CDR2 FQGNSA, per germline. The CDR3 is CASGSFGEKLFF. CDR3 DNA sequence: TGTGCCAGCGGTAGTTTCGGTGAAAAACTGTTTTTT. The variable domain in full, with the rest retrieved from reference TRBV7-2 and TRBJ1-4, is GAGVSQSPSNKVTEKGKDVELRCDPISGHTALYWYRQSLGQGLEFLIYFQGNSAPDKSGLPSDRFSAERTGGSVSTLTIQRTQQEDSAVYLCASGSFGEKLFFGSGTQLSVL.

This clone was seen only a few times. The chain couples TRBV5-1 to TRBJ1-6, with D perhaps TRBD1 (6 bases). Deletions cut 0 bases from V and 9 bases from J, with 10 bases between. Germline V lookup: CDR1 SGHRS, CDR2 YFSETQ. This CDR3 comprises 14 residues. This chain's CDR3 is CASSLERGASPLHF. CDR3 nucleotides: TGCGCCAGCAGCTTGGAACGGGGGGCTTCACCCCTCCACTTT.

The chain employs TRBV18 and TRBJ2-7; TRBD1 matches at 7 bases. CDR3 size: 15 residues. V lost 3 bases and J lost 5; bases outside the gene matches: 10. CDR1 and CDR2 (germline): KGHSH, LQKENI. As DNA, the CDR3 is TGTGCCAGCTCACCTCCGGGACAGCTGTTTAACGAGCAGTACTTC. Translating gives CASSPPGQLFNEQYF. The full variable domain, rest sourced from reference TRBV18 and TRBJ2-7, is NAGVMQNPRHLVRRRGQEARLRCSPMKGHSHVYWYRQLPEEGLKFMVYLQKENIIDESGMPKERFSAEFPKEGPSILRIQQVVRGDSAAYFCASSPPGQLFNEQYFGPGTRLTVT.

The rearrangement links TRBV7-9 to TRBJ2-1; tentatively, D is TRBD1 (7 bases). CDR1 is SEHNR and CDR2 is FQNEAQ in the germline V gene (reference sequence). The CDR3 covers 15 residues. Trimming took 8 bases from V and 0 from J, leaving 14 bases between them. The CDR3 coding sequence is TGTGCCAGCGCCTGGAGGGGGCCCTCCTACAATGAGCAGTTCTTC. This encodes CASAWRGPSYNEQFF.

The rearrangement joins TRBV5-5 to TRBJ1-1, with 9 bases lining up with TRBD1. After removal of 2 bases from V and 5 bases from J, the junction contained 7 bases not matched to a gene. Per germline, CDR1 SGHKS and CDR2 YYEKEE (reference sequence). The CDR3 is 15 amino acids. CDR3 nucleotide sequence: TGTGCCAGCAGCTTCTTGATAGGACAGGGGACTGAAGCTTTCTTT. The encoded protein is CASSFLIGQGTEAFF.

The genes are TRBV6-1 and TRBJ2-1; 8 bases are a match to TRBD2. This CDR3 is built from 15 residues. Germline CDR1 MNHNS, CDR2 SASEGT. The junction had 10 bases not matched to a gene; V was cut back by 2 bases and J by 10 bases. CDR3 in DNA: TGTGCCAGCAGTGAATTGTTAAGCGGGGGAATAGAGCAGTTCTTC. It yields the protein CASSELLSGGIEQFF.

The chain uses TRBV3-1 (or the pseudogene TRBV3-2) and TRBJ2-1; 12 bases are a match to TRBD2. The CDR3 is 18 residues long. Germline CDR1 LGHDT, CDR2 YNNKEL (reference sequence). The J segment lost 0 bases and the V segment lost 3 bases, leaving 6 bases of the junction unmatched. CDR3 sequence (DNA): TGTGCCAGCAGCCAGATTGGACTAGCGGGGAACTCCTACAATGAGCAGTTCTTC. It yields the protein CASSQIGLAGNSYNEQFF.

V and J are TRBV12-3 or TRBV12-4 and TRBJ1-2; 10 bases are shared with TRBD1. The CDR3 is made up of 13 amino acids. The ends lost 7 bases at V and 4 bases at J; junction bases unmatched: 3. As DNA, the CDR3 is TGTGCCAGCAACGGGGACAGGGGCTATGGCTACACCTTC. Translation: CASNGDRGYGYTF.

This chain joins TRBV27 and TRBJ2-7; 9 bases line up with TRBD1. With 4 bases clipped from V and 1 base from J, the junction kept 8 bases outside the gene matches. CDR1 and CDR2 from the germline V gene are MNHEY and SMNVEV (reference sequence). The CDR3 has 16 amino acids. The CDR3 reads CASSSQETGGSYEQYF. In nucleotides, the CDR3 is TGTGCCAGCAGTTCCCAGGAGACAGGGGGTTCCTACGAGCAGTACTTC.

The chain couples TRBV7-2 to TRBJ2-2; 8 bases fit TRBD2. V lost 1 base and J lost 3; bases outside the gene matches: 7. CDR3 size: 17 residues. Germline V gives CDR1 SGHTA, CDR2 FQGNSA. CDR3: CASSLVAGHGHTGELFF. In DNA form, the CDR3 reads TGTGCCAGCAGCTTAGTAGCGGGACATGGGCACACCGGGGAGCTGTTTTTT.

V usage is TRBV27 and J usage is TRBJ2-2; 8 bases line up with TRBD1. V lost 6 bases to trimming and J lost 2 bases; unmatched junction nucleotides: 8. Germline assignment: CDR1 MNHEY and CDR2 SMNVEV (reference sequence). This CDR3 has 16 residues. The CDR3: CASRPWTGSNTGELFF. The CDR3 DNA follows: TGTGCCAGCAGACCCTGGACAGGGTCAAACACCGGGGAGCTGTTTTTT.

CDR3 bases: TGCGCCAGCAGCCAATTGGAGCGGTTTCAGCCCCAGCATTTT. Residues: CASSQLERFQPQHF. The chain has TRBV4-1 and TRBJ1-5, with unresolved D. Germline V gene sequence: CDR1 MGHRA, CDR2 YSYEKL. The V end lost 2 bases, the J end lost 6 bases, and 11 bases lay between the germline ends. There are 14 residues in the CDR3.

For the CDR3, the DNA is TGTGCCAGTGAAGGGGAGGACTATGGCTACACCTTC. It specifies CASEGEDYGYTF. The chain is built from TRBV19 and TRBJ1-2; D possibly corresponds to TRBD1 (5 bases). V dropped 8 bases and J dropped 3 bases, with 10 bases sitting between them. Germline V gene data show CDR1 as LNHDA and CDR2 as SQIVND (reference sequence). This CDR3 contains 12 residues.

With regard to this clone: The conserved phenylalanine or tryptophan normally closing the CDR3 is absent here, so this likely arose from a read error. The DNA is left out, because the CDR3 cannot be placed on it with certainty; the CDR3 is given as TCRdb lists it. CDR3 in amino acids: CASSFPRGLFI. The chain employs TRBV11-2 and TRBJ1-4; the table's D call, TRBD1, has no DNA check behind it. Germline V CDR1 and CDR2: SGHAT, FQNNGV. The CDR3 length equals 11 residues, ends included.

V is TRBV19 and J is TRBJ1-5, with 11 bases aligning to TRBD1. With 6 bases clipped from V and 1 base from J, the junction kept 5 bases outside the gene matches. This CDR3 is 16 amino acids long. CDR1 and CDR2 from the germline V gene are LNHDA and SQIVND (reference sequence). Here the CDR3 DNA reads TGTGCCAGTAGGGGACAGGGGGGTAGAAGCAATCAGCCCCAGCATTTT. Protein sequence: CASRGQGGRSNQPQHF.

The V gene is TRBV9, the J gene TRBJ2-1; TRBD1 matches at 8 bases. V lost 3 bases and J lost 8; bases outside the gene matches: 13. Germline CDR1 SGDLS, CDR2 YYNGEE. The CDR3 consists of 16 residues. CDR3: CASSATPGQVMYEQFF. The CDR3 DNA reads TGTGCCAGCAGCGCAACCCCGGGACAGGTTATGTATGAGCAGTTCTTC.